Shown below are 12 T cell receptor beta chains from a single sample sequenced in a study of cytomegalovirus exposure and HLA in healthy donors. The PCR made use of 60 Vbeta and 13 Jbeta primers. TCRdb keeps only in-frame clones here, not all; method: immunoSEQ multiplex PCR. The sample gives about 160,000 clones, approximately 78% of which show up once; around 8% is in the top ten. The sequenced sample consisted of PBMCs. All receptors derive from a male donor in good health and CMV-seropositive.

V usage is TRBV9 and J usage is TRBJ2-3, with 8 bases aligning to TRBD2. Germline trimming cut 3 bases from V and 1 base from J; bases unmatched to any gene: 4. CDR1 and CDR2 (germline): SGDLS, YYNGEE. CDR3 length: 15 amino acids. The CDR3 DNA sequence: TGTGCCAGCAGCGCTGCAGCGGGGGGCACAGATACGCAGTATTTT. Translation: CASSAAAGGTDTQYF. Supplemented by reference TRBV9 and TRBJ2-3, the full variable domain reads DSGVTQTPKHLITATGQRVTLRCSPRSGDLSVYWYQQSLDQGLQFLIQYYNGEERAKGNILERFSAQQFPDLHSELNLSSLELGDSALYFCASSAAAGGTDTQYFGPGTRLTVL.

The genes are TRBV28 and TRBJ1-2; 7 positions agree with TRBD1. Germline lookup yields CDR1 MDHEN and CDR2 SYDVKM. V trimming: 8 bases; J trimming: 3 bases; junction bases outside the gene matches: 3. The CDR3 extends over 12 amino acids. In DNA, the CDR3 is TGTGCCAGCCGACAGGGAGACTATGGCTACACCTTC. Translating gives CASRQGDYGYTF.

Comments on this clone: At one of its ends the junction is not consistent with the germline gene, which may arise from a read error. This chain connects TRBV27 to TRBJ2-4; D possibly corresponds to TRBD2 (5 bases). Germline lookup yields CDR1 MNHEY and CDR2 SMNVEV (reference sequence). The CDR3 loop spans 15 amino acids. The CDR3 nucleotides read TGTGCCAGCAGCTCCCCAGCGGCGGGCGAAAACAGTCAGTACTTC. Its translation is CASSSPAAGENSQYF.

This rearrangement joins TRBV5-4 to TRBJ2-1; 10 bases agree with TRBD2. The CDR3 covers 15 residues. V lost 4 bases to trimming and J lost 8 bases; unmatched junction nucleotides: 9. Germline values: CDR1 SGHNT, CDR2 YYREEE (reference sequence). The CDR3 DNA sequence: TGTGCCAGCAGCACATCTAGCGGGAGTTGGGATGAGCAGTTCTTC. It specifies CASSTSSGSWDEQFF.

The chain couples TRBV19 to TRBJ1-5; no firm D call. CDR1 LNHDA and CDR2 SQIVND come from the germline V gene (reference sequence). The CDR3 contains 14 residues. Trimming shortened V by 0 bases and J by 1 base, and 4 bases separated the two germline ends. The CDR3 sequence: CASSIERSNQPQHF. The DNA for the CDR3 is TGTGCCAGTAGTATAGAGAGAAGCAATCAGCCCCAGCATTTT.

The rearrangement links TRBV7-7 to TRBJ2-7, with a possible D match to TRBD2 (5 bases). The V and J ends lost 1 base and 6 bases respectively, with 10 bases between them. Germline CDR1 SSHAT, CDR2 FNYEAQ (reference sequence). The CDR3 is made up of 13 amino acids. As DNA, the CDR3 is TGTGCCAGCAGCTTAGGAGGGCTTAGCGAGCAGTACTTC. This gives the protein CASSLGGLSEQYF.

The rearrangement joins TRBV11-3 to TRBJ2-3; a possible D gene is TRBD2 (6 bases). Germline CDR1 SGHNT, CDR2 YENEEA. This CDR3 has 14 residues. V was cut by 3 bases and J by 4 bases, with 11 bases left in between. Here the CDR3 DNA reads TGTGCCAGCAGCTTTGCGGGGCCCCCAGATACGCAGTATTTT. This sequence encodes CASSFAGPPDTQYF.

The CDR3: CASTRGPPNYGYTF. The CDR3 DNA follows: TGTGCCAGCACCCGGGGTCCGCCTAACTATGGCTACACCTTC. This chain connects TRBV6-6 to TRBJ1-2; D is unclear. CDR1 MNHNY and CDR2 SVGAGI come from the germline V gene (reference sequence). The CDR3 length is 14 residues. V dropped 7 bases and J dropped 0 bases, with 12 bases sitting between them.

Concerning this clone: A read error may account for a junction end that differs from germline. The chain couples TRBV4-3 to TRBJ2-6; possibly TRBD1 or TRBD2 for D (6 bases each). CDR3 size: 17 residues. Germline lookup yields CDR1 LGHNA and CDR2 YSLEER. Here the CDR3 reads CASSKDRTNAGANVLTF. The CDR3 region has the DNA TGCGCCAGCAGCAAAGACAGGACTAACGCTGGGGCCAACGTCCTGACTTTC.

This clone was observed a single time. The J gene is TRBJ1-2, the V gene TRBV7-9; D unclear. The length of the CDR3 is 13 residues. Germline V CDR1 and CDR2: SEHNR, FQNEAQ (reference sequence). Trimming removed 5 bases from V and 3 bases from J, with 10 bases in between. The CDR3 region is CASSPDIDYGYTF. CDR3 nucleotides: TGTGCCAGCAGCCCTGACATAGACTATGGCTACACCTTC.

V usage is TRBV5-8 and J usage is TRBJ2-7, with D perhaps TRBD2 (6 bases). Deletions cut 1 base from V and 3 bases from J, with 11 bases between. The CDR3 runs to 14 residues. The germline gives CDR1 SGHTS, CDR2 YDEGEE. The CDR3 coding sequence is TGTGCCAGCAGCTTGCGGGAGTCAGGCTACGAGCAGTACTTC. Protein: CASSLRESGYEQYF.

The V and J genes are TRBV4-1 and TRBJ2-2, with 10 bases fitting TRBD1. Germline V CDR1 and CDR2: MGHRA, YSYEKL. This CDR3 contains 15 residues. The ends lost 4 bases at V and 13 bases at J; junction bases unmatched: 12. The CDR3 DNA reads TGCGCCAGCAGCCCAGATGGGGACAGGGGTCGTGTGCTGTTTTTT. It is translated as CASSPDGDRGRVLFF.